What follows are 25 T cell receptor beta chains derived from one specimen sequenced in a study of neurological immune-mediated disorders. MiXCR, applied by TCRdb to the 5' RACE reads, yields one record per CDR3 protein. The table includes 77,000 or so distinct CDR3 sequences, roughly 9.5% detected once. Sequenced material: PBMCs. The receptor source for this set is a man between 45 and 60 years old in good health.

This clonotype was seen at least ten times. V gene TRBV20-1 combines with J gene TRBJ2-3, with D perhaps assigned TRBD1 or TRBD2 (6 bases each). The ends were cut back, 8 bases at V and 0 bases at J, with 18 bases in the middle. CDR1 is DFQATT, CDR2 SNEGSKA, per germline (reference sequence). CDR3 length equals 15 residues. The CDR3, as DNA: TGCAGTCCCCTGGGGGGCCCACCTAGCACAGATACGCAGTATTTT. Translation: CSPLGGPPSTDTQYF.

With respect to this clonotype: This could be a read error, since a much larger clone is one nucleotide away. The V and J genes are TRBV7-2 and TRBJ2-5; the match to TRBD2 covers 7 bases. This CDR3 has 15 amino acids. Losses at the gene ends were 0 bases for V and 3 bases for J; bases not matched to a gene: 4. Germline assignment: CDR1 SGHTA and CDR2 FQGNSA. CDR3 sequence reads: CASSLAGTKEETQYF. The CDR3 DNA is TGTGCCAGCAGCTTAGCCGGGACTAAAGAAGAGACCCAGTACTTC.

This clonotype was detected ten times or more. The chain uses TRBV7-2 and TRBJ2-7; 8 positions match TRBD1. J lost 4 bases, V lost 5 bases, and 1 base had no gene match. CDR3 length equals 12 residues. Germline V CDR1 and CDR2: SGHTA, FQGNSA. The CDR3 coding sequence is TGTGCCAGCAGCCGGACAGGGTACGAGCAGTACTTC. This gives the protein CASSRTGYEQYF.

This clonotype came up many times. The chain uses TRBV11-2 and TRBJ1-1; a weak D match, TRBD1 (5 bases). The germline CDR1 and CDR2 sequences are SGHAT and FQNNGV. The CDR3 is made up of 15 amino acids. Trimming left V 5 bases short and J 0 bases short, with 13 bases between. The CDR3 sequence is CASSPGTTMNTEAFF. CDR3 in DNA: TGTGCCAGCAGCCCAGGGACTACTATGAACACTGAAGCTTTCTTT.

This sequence joins TRBV20-1 and TRBJ2-5; maybe TRBD2 (5 bases). Germline loops: CDR1 DFQATT, CDR2 SNEGSKA (reference sequence). The CDR3 spans 14 residues. V was clipped by 3 bases and J by 5 bases, with 16 bases between them. CDR3 nucleotides: TGCAGTGCTAGGGGCGGGTTTATCGTCGAGACCCAGTACTTC. Translating it yields CSARGGFIVETQYF.

Many counts were recorded for this clonotype. The chain uses TRBV20-1 and TRBJ1-4, with D possibly being TRBD1 (6 bases). The germline gives CDR1 DFQATT, CDR2 SNEGSKA (reference sequence). With 4 bases removed from V and 7 bases from J, the gap between germline ends came to 16 bases. CDR3 length: 14 residues. The CDR3 bases are TGCAGTGCTACCCGGCCCCCGACAGGTGAAAAACTGTTTTTT. This translates into CSATRPPTGEKLFF.

This clonotype was observed at least ten times. The chain is built from TRBV7-2 and TRBJ1-6, with a tentative D call TRBD1 (6 bases). Trimming removed 8 bases at V and 7 bases at J, with 12 bases between. The germline V gene encodes CDR1 SGHTA and CDR2 FQGNSA. The CDR3 is 13 amino acids. CDR3 DNA sequence: TGTGCCAGCGGTAGACAGGTCAATTCACCCCTCCACTTT. Its protein product is CASGRQVNSPLHF.

Many counts were recorded for this clonotype. This chain connects TRBV20-1 to TRBJ2-1; D possibly corresponds to TRBD2 (5 bases). This CDR3 contains 11 residues. Per germline, CDR1 DFQATT and CDR2 SNEGSKA (reference sequence). The CDR3 here is CRGSSYNEQFF. The CDR3, as DNA: TGCAGGGGGAGCTCCTACAATGAGCAGTTCTTC.

There are many counts of this clonotype. The chain is built from TRBV20-1 and TRBJ2-1; 10 nucleotides match TRBD2. Germline values: CDR1 DFQATT, CDR2 SNEGSKA (reference sequence). CDR3 size: 14 residues. Losses at the gene ends were 6 bases for V and 7 bases for J; bases not matched to a gene: 9. This CDR3 is CSAEAAGGMNEQFF. CDR3 sequence (DNA): TGCAGTGCCGAGGCAGCGGGAGGGATGAATGAGCAGTTCTTC.

V is TRBV7-2 and J is TRBJ1-1, with D possibly matching TRBD1 (6 bases). Germline assignment: CDR1 SGHTA and CDR2 FQGNSA. The CDR3 covers 18 residues. Trimming removed 5 bases from V and 4 bases from J, with 26 bases in between. The CDR3 DNA follows: TGTGCCAGCAGCCTTATGGGCAGGGCAAGAAGGGGGAGCACTGAAGCTTTCTTT. Residues: CASSLMGRARRGSTEAFF.

This clonotype has ten or more counts. The chain recombines TRBV5-1 with TRBJ1-1, with 9 bases that match TRBD1. The ends lost 0 bases at V and 3 bases at J; junction bases unmatched: 0. This CDR3 is built from 14 residues. Germline CDR1 is SGHRS and CDR2 is YFSETQ. CDR3 amino acids: CASSLDRGHTEAFF. CDR3 in DNA: TGCGCCAGCAGCTTGGACAGGGGGCACACTGAAGCTTTCTTT.

This clonotype was seen repeatedly, ten times or more. The chain is built from TRBV6-6 and TRBJ2-2, with TRBD1 identical over 9 bases. V lost 6 bases and J lost 4; bases outside the gene matches: 3. The CDR3 loop spans 14 amino acids. Germline CDR1 and CDR2: MNHNY and SVGAGI (reference sequence). The CDR3 spells CASSGDRATGELFF. CDR3 coding DNA: TGTGCCAGCAGCGGGGACAGGGCCACCGGGGAGCTGTTTTTT.

This clonotype occurred many times. J is TRBJ1-1 and V is TRBV2; D is undetermined. This CDR3 is built from 13 residues. V was pared by 8 bases and J by 4 bases, with 14 bases between. Germline V lookup: CDR1 SNHLY, CDR2 FYNNEI. The CDR3 DNA follows: TGTGCCAGCTCCGGGGAGGGTGGCACTGAAGCTTTCTTT. Amino acids: CASSGEGGTEAFF.

This clonotype was detected ten times or more. This chain joins TRBV7-9 and TRBJ2-3; D possibly corresponds to TRBD2 (5 bases). Per germline, CDR1 SEHNR and CDR2 FQNEAQ (reference sequence). Trimming removed 1 base from V and 0 bases from J, with 11 bases in between. The CDR3 runs to 16 residues. CDR3 region: CASSLGLTGSTDTQYF. CDR3 sequence (DNA): TGTGCCAGCAGCTTAGGCCTGACGGGAAGCACAGATACGCAGTATTTT.

Judged by abundance, this clonotype is medium-sized (0.01 to 0.1%). CDR3 DNA: TGCAGCGCCATGTGGGGAACAGGGGTCGGGGAGCTGTTTTTT. It codes for CSAMWGTGVGELFF. The chain has TRBV29-1 and TRBJ2-2, with 7 positions matching TRBD1. The CDR3 sequence is 14 residues long. Germline loops: CDR1 SQVTM, CDR2 ANQGSEA. The V segment lost 7 bases and the J segment 7 bases; nucleotides outside the gene matches: 12.

This clonotype was recorded at least ten times. This sequence joins TRBV20-1 and TRBJ2-7; 12 bases line up with TRBD2. The CDR3 sequence is 14 residues long. With 6 bases clipped from V and 7 bases from J, the junction kept 10 bases outside the gene matches. Germline lookup yields CDR1 DFQATT and CDR2 SNEGSKA (reference sequence). For the CDR3, the DNA is TGCAGTGCCCAAGCGGGTGGACTAGCGGGGGAGCAGTACTTC. Amino acids: CSAQAGGLAGEQYF.

Only a few counts were recorded for this clonotype. V and J are TRBV5-6 and TRBJ2-3; 7 bases are a match to TRBD2. This CDR3 spans 15 amino acids. V gave up 2 bases and J gave up 2 bases; unmatched junction bases: 5. CDR1 is SGHDT and CDR2 is YYEEEE in the germline V gene. The CDR3 DNA reads TGTGCCAGCAGCTTCGGCGCGGGGGTCACAGATACGCAGTATTTT. It specifies CASSFGAGVTDTQYF.

To note about this clonotype: A much larger clone lies a single base off, so this may be a read error. The chain couples TRBV7-2 to TRBJ1-5; 9 bases agree with TRBD1. This CDR3 is 15 amino acids long. Per the germline V gene, CDR1 is SGHTA and CDR2 is FQGNSA. CDR3 sequence reads: CASSLFDRGNHPQHF. Here the CDR3 DNA reads TGTGCCAGCAGCTTATTCGACAGGGGGAATCATCCCCAGCATTTT.

This chain joins TRBV7-6 and TRBJ1-1; no reliable D call. The CDR3 is made up of 20 amino acids. CDR1 is SGHVS, CDR2 FNYEAQ, per germline. The ends were cut back, 5 bases at V and 2 bases at J, with 30 bases in the middle. CDR3 protein: CASSPVNWGDLLHLNTEAFF. CDR3 in DNA: TGTGCCAGCAGCCCCGTTAACTGGGGAGATCTACTTCACCTCAACACTGAAGCTTTCTTT.

This clonotype was seen ten or more times. CDR3 bases: TGTGCCAGCACGTCCGGGGTTAGGGGACGGGGCGAGCAGTACTTC. This sequence encodes CASTSGVRGRGEQYF. The gene calls are TRBV9 and TRBJ2-7; D possibly matches TRBD1 or TRBD2 (5 bases each). Germline V lookup: CDR1 SGDLS, CDR2 YYNGEE. V shed 6 bases and J shed 6 bases, with 22 bases lying between them. This CDR3 has 15 amino acids. Full variable domain (missing parts from reference TRBV9 and TRBJ2-7): DSGVTQTPKHLITATGQRVTLRCSPRSGDLSVYWYQQSLDQGLQFLIQYYNGEERAKGNILERFSAQQFPDLHSELNLSSLELGDSALYFCASTSGVRGRGEQYFGPGTRLTVT.

There are a few counts of this clonotype. A much bigger clone sits one base away, suggesting this may be a read error. This chain links TRBV27 with TRBJ1-1; possible D gene TRBD1, 6 bases. The germline V and J ends were trimmed by 5 bases and 6 bases, with 10 bases remaining between them. The CDR3 has 12 residues. The germline V gene has CDR1 MNHEY and CDR2 SMNVEV (reference sequence). This CDR3 is CASSPGGSEAFF. The CDR3 region has the DNA TGTGCCAGCAGTCCCGGGGGCTCTGAAGCTTTCTTT.

The table lists this clonotype with many counts. The chain employs TRBV12-3 or TRBV12-4 and TRBJ2-3, with TRBD2 identical over 8 bases. This CDR3 spans 15 amino acids. J lost 3 bases, V lost 6 bases, and 8 bases had no gene match. This CDR3 is CASSNSGGWTDTQYF. The CDR3 DNA reads as TGTGCCAGCAGCAACAGCGGGGGATGGACAGATACGCAGTATTTT.

This clonotype showed up many times. The V and J genes are TRBV20-1 and TRBJ2-5; D is unclear. The germline V gene encodes CDR1 DFQATT and CDR2 SNEGSKA (reference sequence). The CDR3 length is 11 residues. Trimming removed 3 bases from V and 5 bases from J, with 7 bases in between. The CDR3 is CSARIGETQYF. The CDR3 DNA sequence: TGCAGTGCTAGGATCGGGGAGACCCAGTACTTC.

The chain links TRBV29-1 to TRBJ2-7; 8 nucleotides agree with TRBD1. This CDR3 has 12 amino acids. Germline CDR1 SQVTM, CDR2 ANQGSEA. The CDR3 bases are TGCAACGTGACAGGGGCCTCCTACGAGCAGTACTTC. This sequence encodes CNVTGASYEQYF.

This clonotype showed up many times. The rearrangement links TRBV5-1 to TRBJ2-2; D possibly matches TRBD1 or TRBD2 (5 bases each). V was trimmed by 2 bases and J by 3 bases, leaving 11 bases between them. This CDR3 comprises 15 residues. Germline V gives CDR1 SGHRS, CDR2 YFSETQ. The CDR3 DNA reads TGCGCCAGCAGCTTCCCCGGGACGGACACCGGGGAGCTGTTTTTT. It yields the protein CASSFPGTDTGELFF. The full variable domain, its missing parts supplied by reference TRBV5-1 and TRBJ2-2, is KAGVTQTPRYLIKTRGQQVTLSCSPISGHRSVSWYQQTPGQGLQFLFEYFSETQRNKGNFPGRFSGRQFSNSRSEMNVSTLELGDSALYLCASSFPGTDTGELFFGEGSRLTVL.